Below, 11 T cell receptor beta chains from the same sample are listed, as sequenced in a study of blood T cells in healthy people across ages. The use of a sample-barcoded 5' primer and a J-beta primer mix characterized a second PCR of about 7 to 12 cycles. Using its own MiXCR run on the 5' RACE reads, TCRdb lists one record per CDR3 protein. The table records 650,000 to 900,000 distinct CDR3 sequences, 55% to 65% of them present only once. Sequenced: blood. The origin of the receptors is a man aged 25-45 years in good health.

Only one count was recorded for this clonotype. The chain uses TRBV30 and TRBJ2-5; possibly TRBD1 for D (7 bases). The CDR3 runs to 13 residues. Germline V gene sequence: CDR1 GTSNPN, CDR2 SVGIG (reference sequence). Trimming removed 8 bases from V and 11 bases from J, with 24 bases in between. The CDR3 region is CAERRGPPYGQYF. DNA for the CDR3: TGTGCCGAGCGGAGGGGGCCCCCCTACGGGCAGTACTTC.

CDR3 nucleotide sequence: TGTGCCAGCAGCCCCCCCTCGGTCCGCCCGCAGTATTTT. Translation gives CASSPPSVRPQYF. V and J are TRBV7-9 and TRBJ2-3; the D is unclear. This CDR3 contains 13 residues. The germline V gene has CDR1 SEHNR and CDR2 FQNEAQ (reference sequence). V gave up 5 bases and J gave up 10 bases, with 16 bases separating them.

This rearrangement joins TRBV6-5 to TRBJ1-2, with 7 bases that match TRBD1. The germline V gene has CDR1 MNHEY and CDR2 SVGAGI. CDR3 size: 14 residues. The trim removed 9 bases at V and 3 bases at J, leaving 10 bases unmatched. The CDR3 nucleotides are TGTGCCAGACAAATCAGGGGGTGGGACTATGGCTACACCTTC. Translating gives CARQIRGWDYGYTF.

This chain joins TRBV18 and TRBJ1-2; 9 nucleotides line up with TRBD1. Germline-derived CDR1 and CDR2 are KGHSH and LQKENI. This CDR3 is built from 14 residues. The trim removed 0 bases at V and 6 bases at J, leaving 2 bases unmatched. In DNA form, the CDR3 reads TGTGCCAGCTCACCACCTGGGACAGGGAATGGCTACACCTTC. Amino acids: CASSPPGTGNGYTF.

This clonotype was picked up many times. This chain links TRBV5-1 with TRBJ2-1; TRBD2 agrees at 11 bases. After removal of 4 bases from V and 12 bases from J, the junction contained 9 bases not matched to a gene. Per germline, CDR1 SGHRS and CDR2 YFSETQ. This CDR3 has 14 residues. In DNA, the CDR3 is TGCGCCAGCAGCCTTAGCGGGGGGGCCCAAGTGCAGTTCTTC. It specifies CASSLSGGAQVQFF.

V is TRBV9 and J is TRBJ2-1; tentative D call: TRBD2 (5 bases). CDR3 size: 15 residues. The V gene's germline CDR1 is SGDLS and CDR2 YYNGEE. Trimming removed 6 bases at V and 8 bases at J, with 21 bases between. The CDR3 nucleotides are TGTGCCAGCAACCGCGAGGGTCTAGGTGGCTATGAGCAGTTCTTC. Residues: CASNREGLGGYEQFF.

This clonotype was observed a handful of times. V is TRBV12-3 or TRBV12-4 and J is TRBJ2-7; perhaps D is TRBD1 or TRBD2 (5 bases each). The CDR3 totals 14 residues. V was shortened by 1 base and J by 5 bases, with 12 bases between the two germline ends. CDR3 in amino acids: CASSLGGKIDEQYF. As DNA, the CDR3 is TGTGCCAGCAGTTTAGGGGGGAAGATAGACGAGCAGTACTTC.

The chain uses TRBV6-5 and TRBJ2-7; weak D call: TRBD2 (6 bases). The length of the CDR3 is 15 residues. Germline V lookup: CDR1 MNHEY, CDR2 SVGAGI. V was shortened by 3 bases and J by 3 bases, with 15 bases between the two germline ends. DNA of the CDR3: TGTGCCAGCAGTTATCGGGGGAAACGAAACTACGAGCAGTACTTC. This gives the protein CASSYRGKRNYEQYF.

This chain joins TRBV29-1 and TRBJ1-2; D remains ambiguous. The CDR3 totals 13 residues. Germline V gives CDR1 SQVTM, CDR2 ANQGSEA. The CDR3 is CSVEKGTLYGYTF. As DNA, the CDR3 is TGCAGTGTGGAAAAGGGAACCCTCTATGGCTACACCTTC. The complete variable domain, with remaining parts taken from reference TRBV29-1 and TRBJ1-2, reads SAVISQKPSRDICQRGTSLTIQCQVDSQVTMMFWYRQQPGQSLTLIATANQGSEATYESGFVIDKFPISRPNLTFSTLTVSNMSPEDSSIYLCSVEKGTLYGYTFGSGTRLTVV.

This clonotype was observed a handful of times. The chain employs TRBV6-4 and TRBJ2-1; 9 positions agree with TRBD1. With V trimmed by 4 bases and J by 6 bases, 4 bases remained unmatched. This CDR3 comprises 14 residues. The V gene's germline CDR1 is MRHNA and CDR2 SNTAGT. The CDR3: CASSVGTGPNEQFF. CDR3 coding DNA: TGTGCCAGCAGTGTCGGGACAGGGCCCAATGAGCAGTTCTTC.

This rearrangement joins TRBV20-1 to TRBJ2-3; D assignment may be TRBD1 or TRBD2 (5 bases each). Trimming took off 2 bases at V and 4 bases at J, with 16 bases between the two ends. Germline V gene data show CDR1 as DFQATT and CDR2 as SNEGSKA (reference sequence). The CDR3 length is 15 residues. The CDR3, as DNA: TGCAGTGCTAGAACAACCGGGACGAAGCCAGATACGCAGTATTTT. Residues: CSARTTGTKPDTQYF.